These T cell receptor beta chains were read from a single sample in a study of T cell responses to AZD1222 COVID-19 vaccine. Using immunoSEQ multiplex PCR, the repertoire was profiled, and TCRdb retains in-frame clones only, with some absent. The repertoire holds over 150,000 clones, with about 93% as singletons. This specimen consisted of peripheral blood, obtained 28 days after the second dose of the MenACWY control vaccine. The receptors here all came from an adult who received the MenACWY meningococcal vaccine as a control. CDR3s include the opening cysteine and the closing phenylalanine or tryptophan. Fields, in order: clone size, D gene, J gene, V gene, CDR3 protein, CDR3 DNA. The D gene is left open where the match is weak. Size is stated for part of the rows, as once, few or many counts, or as a class when the clone is expanded.

>-|-|TRBJ1-1|TRBV9
CASSVGGYTEAFF
TGTGCCAGCAGCGTAGGGGGTTACACTGAAGCTTTCTTT
>-|TRBD1|TRBJ1-5|TRBV7-9
CASSHKTGGNQPQHF
TGTGCCAGCAGCCACAAAACAGGGGGCAATCAGCCCCAGCATTTT
>-|TRBD2|TRBJ2-1|TRBV6-5
CASSQRGTKNNEQFF
TGTGCCAGCAGTCAGCGCGGGACTAAGAACAATGAGCAGTTCTTC
>-|TRBD1|TRBJ1-1|TRBV6-5
CASSNRGRGTEAFF
TGTGCCAGCAGCAACAGGGGGCGCGGGACTGAAGCTTTCTTT
>-|-|TRBJ1-2|TRBV5-1
CASSYDPGQIGYTF
TGCGCCAGCAGCTACGACCCCGGACAGATAGGCTACACCTTC
>-|TRBD1|TRBJ2-3|TRBV6-5
CASTTGGGRDTQYF
TGTGCCAGCACTACAGGGGGAGGAAGAGATACGCAGTATTTT
>-|TRBD1|TRBJ1-2|TRBV28
CATAEGARNYGYTF
TGTGCCACCGCAGAGGGGGCGCGTAACTATGGCTACACCTTC
>-|TRBD1|TRBJ1-2|TRBV6-6
CASSWDRGDGYTF
TGTGCCAGCAGTTGGGACAGGGGAGATGGCTACACCTTC
>-|-|TRBJ2-5|TRBV5-1
CASSLVGTANHQETQYF
TGCGCCAGCAGCTTGGTCGGGACGGCGAACCACCAAGAGACCCAGTACTTC
>once|-|TRBJ1-1|TRBV15
CATSGWGAEAFF
TGTGCCACCTCGGGGTGGGGAGCTGAAGCTTTCTTT
>-|TRBD1|TRBJ1-2|TRBV5-5
CASSRTGVYGYTF
TGTGCCAGCAGCCGGACAGGTGTATATGGCTACACCTTC
>-|-|TRBJ1-1|TRBV5-4
CASRTGTRGNTEAFF
TGTGCCAGCAGGACGGGGACGAGGGGGAACACTGAAGCTTTCTTT
>-|-|TRBJ1-4|TRBV30
CAWSRGGAREKLFF
TGTGCCTGGAGTCGCGGGGGCGCCCGGGAAAAACTGTTTTTT
>once|TRBD1|TRBJ1-3|TRBV6-5
CASGRTGRSGNTIYF
TGTGCCAGCGGTAGGACAGGCCGCTCTGGAAACACCATATATTTT
>-|TRBD1|TRBJ2-1|TRBV5-1
CASSLAKQGYEQFF
TGCGCCAGCAGCCTCGCAAAACAGGGGTATGAGCAGTTCTTC
>-|-|TRBJ1-1|TRBV9
CASSVDVGSTTEAFF
TGTGCCAGCAGCGTAGATGTAGGGAGTACGACTGAAGCTTTCTTT
>-|-|TRBJ1-1|TRBV5-1
CASSLEVGEAFF
TGCGCCAGCAGTTTGGAGGTGGGGGAAGCTTTCTTT
>-|TRBD2|TRBJ2-1|TRBV30
CAWSVRLAGPYNEQFF
TGTGCCTGGAGTGTACGGCTAGCGGGGCCCTACAATGAGCAGTTCTTC
>-|-|TRBJ2-1|TRBV19
CASSSPWRGNHHEQFF
TGTGCCAGTAGCTCACCCTGGAGGGGTAATCATCATGAGCAGTTCTTC
>-|TRBD1|TRBJ2-2|TRBV10-2
CASISDRVNTGELFF
TGCGCCAGCATTTCTGACAGGGTGAACACCGGGGAGCTGTTTTTT
>-|-|TRBJ1-1|TRBV3-1/TRBV3-2
CASSPRVKNTEAFF
TGTGCCAGCAGCCCCAGGGTTAAGAACACTGAAGCTTTCTTT
>few|-|TRBJ1-5|TRBV19
CASSMAENQPQHF
TGTGCCAGTAGTATGGCGGAAAATCAGCCCCAGCATTTT
>-|TRBD2|TRBJ2-5|TRBV5-4
CASSATSGVQETQYF
TGTGCCAGCAGCGCGACTAGCGGGGTCCAAGAGACCCAGTACTTC
>-|-|TRBJ2-7|TRBV3-1/TRBV3-2
CASSQGMKFWEQYF
TGTGCCAGCAGCCAAGGAATGAAGTTTTGGGAGCAGTACTTC
>-|TRBD1|TRBJ1-2|TRBV6-2/TRBV6-3
CASSYGQARYGYTF
TGTGCCAGCAGTTACGGACAGGCGAGATATGGCTACACCTTC
>-|-|TRBJ1-1|TRBV12-3/TRBV12-4
CASSSRGAGEAFF
TGTGCCAGCAGTTCCCGAGGGGCGGGTGAAGCTTTCTTT
>-|-|TRBJ1-4|TRBV28
CASGPHGEKLFF
TGTGCCAGCGGGCCCCACGGTGAAAAACTGTTTTTT
>-|-|TRBJ1-4|TRBV27
CASSFSLQGEKLFF
TGTGCCAGCAGTTTCTCCCTCCAAGGGGAAAAACTGTTTTTT
>-|TRBD2|TRBJ2-7|TRBV28
CASSLLAGRQYF
TGTGCCAGCAGTTTACTAGCGGGGAGGCAGTACTTC
>-|TRBD2|TRBJ2-1|TRBV11-2
CASSSERGAYNEQFF
TGTGCCAGCAGCTCCGAGCGGGGGGCCTACAATGAGCAGTTCTTC
>-|-|TRBJ1-2|TRBV21-1
CASSITGNYGYTF
TGTGCCAGCAGCATCACAGGGAACTATGGCTACACCTTC
>-|-|TRBJ1-1|TRBV10-3
CAITRVMNTEAFF
TGTGCCATCACACGGGTAATGAACACTGAAGCTTTCTTT
>-|-|TRBJ2-7|TRBV7-2
CASSLAIRGGEQYF
TGTGCCAGCAGCTTAGCAATTAGGGGAGGCGAGCAGTACTTC
>-|-|TRBJ2-7|TRBV7-9
CASSSLGYQTYEQYF
TGTGCCAGCAGCTCCCTGGGTTACCAAACCTACGAGCAGTACTTC
>-|-|TRBJ1-1|TRBV10-3
CAILGQLDTEAFF
TGTGCCATTCTCGGACAGTTGGACACTGAAGCTTTCTTT
>-|-|TRBJ1-2|TRBV2
CASSEDPNYGYTF
TGTGCCAGCAGTGAGGACCCTAACTATGGCTACACCTTC
>-|-|TRBJ1-2|TRBV19
CASQEQVYGYTF
TGTGCCAGCCAGGAACAGGTCTATGGCTACACCTTC
>-|-|TRBJ1-4|TRBV7-9
CASSPGHKNEKLFF
TGTGCCAGCAGCCCGGGACATAAGAATGAAAAACTGTTTTTT
>-|-|TRBJ1-4|TRBV23-1
CASSQVPFARGSCASTNEKLFF
TGCGCCAGCAGTCAAGTACCCTTTGCGCGGGGTTCCTGCGCTTCAACTAATGAAAAACTGTTTTTT
>many|TRBD1|TRBJ2-3|TRBV13
CASSPTYRDRQDTQYF
TGTGCCAGCAGCCCGACTTACCGGGACAGACAAGATACGCAGTATTTT
>few|-|TRBJ1-1|TRBV30
CAWSGDSENTEAFF
TGTGCCTGGAGCGGGGACTCTGAGAACACTGAAGCTTTCTTT
>-|TRBD1|TRBJ1-3|TRBV10-3
CAISAQGLGNTIYF
TGTGCCATCAGTGCACAGGGGCTTGGAAACACCATATATTTT
>-|-|TRBJ2-1|TRBV29-1
CSVGPGARVYNEQFF
TGCAGCGTTGGACCAGGGGCCAGGGTTTACAATGAGCAGTTCTTC
>-|-|TRBJ1-5|TRBV11-2
CASSLASDQPQHF
TGTGCCAGCAGCTTGGCATCCGATCAGCCCCAGCATTTT
>-|-|TRBJ1-4|TRBV6-1
CASSDRSKGGTNEKLFF
TGTGCCAGCAGTGATCGGTCTAAGGGCGGAACTAATGAAAAACTGTTTTTT
>-|-|TRBJ2-3|TRBV28
CASGNYETDTQYF
TGTGCCAGCGGGAATTACGAGACAGATACGCAGTATTTT
>-|-|TRBJ1-2|TRBV30
CAWRETVTAGGYTF
TGTGCCTGGAGAGAAACAGTGACCGCCGGGGGCTACACCTTC
>-|-|TRBJ1-3|TRBV5-4
CASSPEESGNTIYF
TGTGCCAGCAGCCCGGAGGAGTCTGGAAACACCATATATTTT
>-|-|TRBJ1-4|TRBV6-5
CASTITGWDEKLFF
TGTGCCAGCACTATAACAGGGTGGGACGAAAAACTGTTTTTT
>few|-|TRBJ1-3|TRBV29-1
CSVDPAGSGNTIYF
TGCAGCGTTGATCCGGCAGGCTCTGGAAACACCATATATTTT
>-|-|TRBJ1-5|TRBV12-3/TRBV12-4
CASSLYRNQPQHF
TGTGCCAGCAGTTTATATCGGAATCAGCCCCAGCATTTT
>-|-|TRBJ1-6|TRBV4-3
CASSQDGGRGGNSPLHF
TGCGCCAGCAGCCAAGATGGCGGGCGCGGGGGTAATTCACCCCTCCACTTT
>-|-|TRBJ2-7|TRBV4-1
CASSPSPRGAYEQYF
TGCGCCAGCAGCCCGAGTCCCCGGGGGGCTTACGAGCAGTACTTC
>-|-|TRBJ2-3|TRBV9
CASSVAGPSTDTQYF
TGTGCCAGCAGCGTGGCAGGCCCTAGCACAGATACGCAGTATTTT
>-|-|TRBJ1-4|TRBV9
CASSVASWKDATNEKLFF
TGTGCCAGCAGCGTAGCTTCGTGGAAGGATGCAACTAATGAAAAACTGTTTTTT
>-|TRBD1|TRBJ2-2|TRBV5-4
CASSSSGQAWAGELFF
TGTGCCAGCAGCTCCTCGGGACAGGCATGGGCCGGGGAGCTGTTTTTT
>few|TRBD1|TRBJ1-4|TRBV5-6
CASSYSTGQSNEKLFF
TGTGCCAGCAGCTATAGCACGGGACAGTCTAATGAAAAACTGTTTTTT
>few|TRBD1|TRBJ1-5|TRBV12-5
CASAATGPGDQPQHF
TGTGCTAGTGCCGCGACAGGGCCGGGGGATCAGCCCCAGCATTTT
>-|TRBD2|TRBJ2-1|TRBV30
CAWSARLAGGNEQFF
TGTGCCTGGAGTGCCCGACTAGCGGGGGGCAATGAGCAGTTCTTC
>-|TRBD2|TRBJ2-4|TRBV7-2
CASSQGGSGNIQYF
TGTGCCAGCAGTCAGGGAGGGAGCGGAAACATTCAGTACTTC